This TCR beta chain was observed in a study of blood T cell repertoires in COVID-19 (dated by TCRdb to about 2020). Turning to the overall study: The collaborator samples originated in the United States, Italy and Spain and spanned the acute and convalescent phases of COVID-19. The repertoires were released in a freely available public database meant as a resource for research on the immune response to SARS-CoV-2. Nearly every sample came with metadata listing a de-identified subject ID, COVID-19 status, age in years and sex. Where available, HLA class I and class II types were obtained from metadata supplied by the sample provider rather than from assay-based typing. The material from the prospective study consisted of cDNA or gDNA derived from T cells, B-cell-depleted T cells, or PBMCs. Subjects who had been exposed to COVID-19, were actively infected with it, or had recovered from it provided the deeply sampled blood TCRbeta repertoires that made up the dataset. The samples were drawn from the first 160 participants of the ongoing ImmuneRACE study and from over 950 subjects provided by 6 global collaborators. Paper-wide results and their limitations: The quantity of clinical and demographic metadata differed by source and by participant and was supplied without curation.

TCRbeta CDR3 regions were amplified from genomic DNA by means of the immunoSEQ Assay, a bias-controlled multiplex PCR. On the study's bioinformatics: The number of nucleated cells in each sample was estimated from the amplification of reference gene primers within the assay. To quantify the absolute abundance of each unique TCRbeta CDR3 rearrangement, sequence reads were collapsed and filtered. Productive Simpson clonality was computed per sample as the square root of Simpson's diversity index over productive rearrangements. TCRdb took over this immuneACCESS table, retaining in-frame rearrangements with V and J assigned. Such tables are incomplete; in checked studies, under half of the missing clones stem from an unresolved V gene, and the remainder is unexplained. The DNA was the basis for D and trimming; V, J and clone size are from that table. For this sample the table gives some 180,000 clones, of which around 85% were detected only once. Clones ranked in the top ten supply roughly 8.2% of the sample.

Whole blood was collected in K2EDTA tubes by collaborating institutions according to the institutions' own protocols. For TCRbeta analysis, collaborators shipped samples in one of three forms: frozen whole blood, isolated PBMCs, or DNA extracted from either of those sample types. The table lists this clone with a few counts. Its target antigen remains unknown. The input lacks base qualities; no much larger clone sits a single base away. In the germline V gene, CDR1 corresponds to SQVTM and CDR2 to ANQGSEA. The CDR3, from cysteine to phenylalanine, totals 12 residues. The read is trimmed to its CDR3 DNA, 36 bases read in frame from base 1. Trimming takes 7 bases off V and 8 bases off J; junction bases not matched to a gene: 6.

Sequencing used peripheral blood. The chain joins TRBV29-1 to TRBJ2-1; 9 bases in between match TRBD1. This clonotype originated in a woman aged 55-70 years with acute or convalescent COVID-19. The DNA sequence is TGCAGCGCCGAGGGACAGGGCTATGAGCAGTTCTTC. This yields the protein CSAEGQGYEQFF.